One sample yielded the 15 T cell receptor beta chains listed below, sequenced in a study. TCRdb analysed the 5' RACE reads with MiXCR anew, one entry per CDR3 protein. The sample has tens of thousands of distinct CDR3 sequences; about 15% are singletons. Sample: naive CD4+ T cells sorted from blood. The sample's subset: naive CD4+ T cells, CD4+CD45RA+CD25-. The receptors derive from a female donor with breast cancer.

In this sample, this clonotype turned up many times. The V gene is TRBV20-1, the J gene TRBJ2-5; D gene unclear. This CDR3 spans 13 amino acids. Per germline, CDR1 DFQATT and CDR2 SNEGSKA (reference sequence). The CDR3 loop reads CSAENSQQETQYF. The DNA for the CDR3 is TGCAGCGCTGAAAACTCCCAGCAAGAGACCCAGTACTTC.

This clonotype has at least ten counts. This CDR3 reads CASSLEVFNQPQHF. For the CDR3, the DNA is TGTGCCAGCAGCTTGGAGGTGTTTAATCAGCCCCAGCATTTT. The rearrangement links TRBV5-5 to TRBJ1-5, with no clear D. Trimming removed 0 bases from V and 4 bases from J, with 8 bases in between. The CDR3 is made up of 14 amino acids. Germline V gene data show CDR1 as SGHKS and CDR2 as YYEKEE (reference sequence).

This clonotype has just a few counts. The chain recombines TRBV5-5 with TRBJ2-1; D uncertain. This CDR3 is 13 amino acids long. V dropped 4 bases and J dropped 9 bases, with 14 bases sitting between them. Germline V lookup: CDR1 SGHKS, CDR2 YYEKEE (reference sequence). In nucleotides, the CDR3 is TGTGCCAGCAGCCGAAGCAGCGCCCCTGAGCAGTTCTTC. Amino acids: CASSRSSAPEQFF.

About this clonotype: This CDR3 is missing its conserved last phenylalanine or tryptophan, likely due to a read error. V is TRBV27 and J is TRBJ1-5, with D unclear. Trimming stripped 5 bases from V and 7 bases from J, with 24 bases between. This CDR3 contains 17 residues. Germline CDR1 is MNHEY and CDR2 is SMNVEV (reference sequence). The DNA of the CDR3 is TGTGCCAGCAGTGTAATACTCACGTGGGCGCGGGGACAGCCCCAGCATTTA. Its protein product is CASSVILTWARGQPQHL.

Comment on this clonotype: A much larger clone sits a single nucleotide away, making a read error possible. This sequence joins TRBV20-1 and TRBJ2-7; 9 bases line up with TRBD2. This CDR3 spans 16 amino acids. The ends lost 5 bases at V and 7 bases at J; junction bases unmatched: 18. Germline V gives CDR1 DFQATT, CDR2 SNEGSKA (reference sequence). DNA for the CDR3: TGCAGTGCTTCCGGGACTCGCGGGAGGGGAACGTTGGAGCAGTACTTC. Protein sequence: CSASGTRGRGTLEQYF.

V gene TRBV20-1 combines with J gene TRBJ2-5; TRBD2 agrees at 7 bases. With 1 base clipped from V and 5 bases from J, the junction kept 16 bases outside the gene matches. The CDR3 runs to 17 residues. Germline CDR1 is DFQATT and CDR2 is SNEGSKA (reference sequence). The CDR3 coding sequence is TGCAGTGCTAGAGCCCATGAGGCGGGGGTGTTAATGGAGACCCAGTACTTC. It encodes CSARAHEAGVLMETQYF.

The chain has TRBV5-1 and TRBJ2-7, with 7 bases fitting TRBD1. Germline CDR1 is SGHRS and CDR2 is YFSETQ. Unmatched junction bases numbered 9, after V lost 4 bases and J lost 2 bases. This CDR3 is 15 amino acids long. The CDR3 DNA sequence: TGCGCCAGCAGCCCCAAGGGGACAGCAACCTACGAGCAGTACTTC. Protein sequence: CASSPKGTATYEQYF. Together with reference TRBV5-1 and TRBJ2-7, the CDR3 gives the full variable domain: KAGVTQTPRYLIKTRGQQVTLSCSPISGHRSVSWYQQTPGQGLQFLFEYFSETQRNKGNFPGRFSGRQFSNSRSEMNVSTLELGDSALYLCASSPKGTATYEQYFGPGTRLTVT.

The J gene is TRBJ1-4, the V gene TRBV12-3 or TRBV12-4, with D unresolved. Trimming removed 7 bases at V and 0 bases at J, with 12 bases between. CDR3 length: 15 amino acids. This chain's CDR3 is CASTAAAATNEKLFF. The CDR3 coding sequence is TGTGCCAGCACCGCGGCAGCAGCAACTAATGAAAAACTGTTTTTT.

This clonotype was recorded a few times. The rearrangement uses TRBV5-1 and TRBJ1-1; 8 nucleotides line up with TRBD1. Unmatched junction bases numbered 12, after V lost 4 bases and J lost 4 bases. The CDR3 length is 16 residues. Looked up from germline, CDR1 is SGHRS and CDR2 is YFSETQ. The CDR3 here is CASSPNSVTGGTEAFF. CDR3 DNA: TGCGCCAGCAGCCCTAATAGCGTTACAGGGGGCACTGAAGCTTTCTTT. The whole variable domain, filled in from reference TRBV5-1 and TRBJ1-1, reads KAGVTQTPRYLIKTRGQQVTLSCSPISGHRSVSWYQQTPGQGLQFLFEYFSETQRNKGNFPGRFSGRQFSNSRSEMNVSTLELGDSALYLCASSPNSVTGGTEAFFGQGTRLTVV.

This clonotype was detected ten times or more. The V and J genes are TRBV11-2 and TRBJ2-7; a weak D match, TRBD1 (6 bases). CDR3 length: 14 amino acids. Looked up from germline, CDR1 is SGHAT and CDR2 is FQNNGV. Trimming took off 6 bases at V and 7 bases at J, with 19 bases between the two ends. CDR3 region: CASSSTGTLGEQYF. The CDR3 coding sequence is TGTGCCAGCAGTTCCACAGGGACACTAGGGGAGCAGTACTTC.

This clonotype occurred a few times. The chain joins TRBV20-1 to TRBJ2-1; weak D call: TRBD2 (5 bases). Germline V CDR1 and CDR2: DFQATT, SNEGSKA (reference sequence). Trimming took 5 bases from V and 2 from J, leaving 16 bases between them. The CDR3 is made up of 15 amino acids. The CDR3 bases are TGCAGTGCTCCTCCTCCAAGCGGAGCCTACAATGAGCAGTTCTTC. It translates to CSAPPPSGAYNEQFF.

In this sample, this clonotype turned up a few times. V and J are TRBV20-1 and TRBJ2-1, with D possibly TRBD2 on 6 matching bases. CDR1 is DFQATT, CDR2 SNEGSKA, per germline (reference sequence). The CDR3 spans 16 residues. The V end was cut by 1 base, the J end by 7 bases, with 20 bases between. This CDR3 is CSARGLAGTGQNEQFF. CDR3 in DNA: TGCAGTGCTAGAGGATTGGCGGGAACGGGTCAAAATGAGCAGTTCTTC.

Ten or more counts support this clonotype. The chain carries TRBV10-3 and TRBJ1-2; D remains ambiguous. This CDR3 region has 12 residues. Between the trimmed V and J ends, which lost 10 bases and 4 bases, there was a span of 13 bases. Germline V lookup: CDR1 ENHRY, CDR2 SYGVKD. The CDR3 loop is CATATGAYGYTF. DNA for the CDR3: TGTGCCACCGCGACGGGAGCCTATGGCTACACCTTC.

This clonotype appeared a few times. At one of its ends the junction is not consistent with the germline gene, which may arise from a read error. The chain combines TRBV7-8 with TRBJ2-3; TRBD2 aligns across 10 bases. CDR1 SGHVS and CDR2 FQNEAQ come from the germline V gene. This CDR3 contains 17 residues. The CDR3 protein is CANSFLPSGRVVDTQYF. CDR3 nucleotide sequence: TGTGCCAACAGCTTTCTCCCTAGCGGGAGAGTGGTAGATACGCAGTATTTT.

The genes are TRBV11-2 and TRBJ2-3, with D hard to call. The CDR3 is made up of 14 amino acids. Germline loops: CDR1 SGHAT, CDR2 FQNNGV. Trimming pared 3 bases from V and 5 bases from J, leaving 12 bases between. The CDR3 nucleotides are TGTGCCAGCAGCTTCCGTACCCAAGAAGATACGCAGTATTTT. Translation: CASSFRTQEDTQYF.